One T cell receptor beta chain is described in this entry. V was shortened by 2 bases and J by 2 bases, with 12 bases between the two germline ends. Germline-derived CDR1 and CDR2 are GTSNPN and SVGIG (reference sequence). The CDR3 is made up of 14 amino acids. These data originate in a study of blood T cell repertoires in COVID-19. The data were produced by immunoSEQ multiplex PCR, yet TCRdb's version contains in-frame clones alone and is incomplete. The table lists about 88,000 clones, 70% to 90% of them singletons. This sequence was found in a woman older than 75 with acute or convalescent COVID-19. Sequences were obtained from peripheral blood. The V call is TRBV30, the J call TRBJ1-1; a weak D match, TRBD1 (6 bases). CDR3 residues: CAWSRGGFNTEAFF. CDR3 nucleotides: TGTGCCTGGAGTAGGGGGGGCTTCAACACTGAAGCTTTCTTT.